Each of the 9 T cell receptor beta chains below was sequenced from the same sample in a study of graft-versus-host responses after intestinal transplantation. This table comes from immunoSEQ multiplex PCR, and its TCRdb copy is limited to in-frame clones, with some not included. The sample carries 100,000 or so clones, approximately 90% recorded once. For these receptors, no antigen is known. The sequences come from unstimulated CD4+ T cells sorted from spleen or lymph node cells, collected before intestinal transplant. The receptors here all came from a human donor who received an intestinal transplant.

This chain uses TRBV19 with TRBJ2-7; maybe TRBD2 (5 bases). The CDR3 contains 13 residues. Trimming stripped 6 bases from V and 1 base from J, with 10 bases between. Germline CDR1 LNHDA, CDR2 SQIVND (reference sequence). CDR3 amino acids: CASSRRGSYEQYF. CDR3 nucleotides: TGTGCCAGTAGCAGACGGGGTTCCTACGAGCAGTACTTC.

The chain carries TRBV5-4 and TRBJ2-7, with 7 bases aligning to TRBD1. After removal of 4 bases from V and 2 bases from J, the junction contained 9 bases not matched to a gene. This CDR3 contains 15 residues. Germline CDR1 SGHNT, CDR2 YYREEE (reference sequence). CDR3 DNA: TGTGCCAGCAGCGCTCCGGGACAGAGAACCTACGAGCAGTACTTC. It is translated as CASSAPGQRTYEQYF.

The genes are TRBV6-1 and TRBJ1-1; D not certain. Trimming shortened V by 1 base and J by 4 bases, and 13 bases separated the two germline ends. The CDR3 is 15 residues long. Germline V gives CDR1 MNHNS, CDR2 SASEGT. The CDR3: CASSEVPRERTEAFF. The CDR3 DNA reads TGTGCCAGCAGTGAAGTGCCCCGGGAGCGCACTGAAGCTTTCTTT.

This chain joins TRBV5-1 and TRBJ2-7; TRBD1 might be the D (5 bases). The V and J ends lost 3 bases and 2 bases respectively, with 9 bases between them. The germline V gene encodes CDR1 SGHRS and CDR2 YFSETQ. This CDR3 has 13 residues. This CDR3 reads CASSSRDTYEQYF. DNA of the CDR3: TGCGCCAGCAGCTCCAGGGATACCTACGAGCAGTACTTC.

The gene calls are TRBV9 and TRBJ2-5; 8 bases align to TRBD1. Germline V gives CDR1 SGDLS, CDR2 YYNGEE. The junction had 9 bases not matched to a gene; V was cut back by 4 bases and J by 1 base. The CDR3 has 16 amino acids. The CDR3 is CASSPRQGRSQETQYF. DNA for the CDR3: TGTGCCAGCAGCCCCCGACAGGGGCGATCCCAAGAGACCCAGTACTTC.

V gene TRBV4-2 combines with J gene TRBJ1-2; 10 bases match TRBD1. This CDR3 contains 15 residues. Germline lookup yields CDR1 LGHNA and CDR2 YNFKEQ. Germline trimming cut 0 bases from V and 4 bases from J; bases unmatched to any gene: 2. The CDR3 bases are TGTGCCAGCAGCCAAGATTGGACAGGGGGCTATGGCTACACCTTC. Its translation: CASSQDWTGGYGYTF.

The chain uses TRBV27 and TRBJ2-2, with TRBD2 identical over 14 bases. With 5 bases clipped from V and 7 bases from J, the junction kept 6 bases outside the gene matches. The CDR3 loop spans 16 amino acids. Germline loops: CDR1 MNHEY, CDR2 SMNVEV (reference sequence). CDR3 nucleotide sequence: TGTGCCAGCAGTCCGCGACTAGCGGGAGGGGTCGGGGAGCTGTTTTTT. Its translation is CASSPRLAGGVGELFF.

The V gene is TRBV18, the J gene TRBJ2-2; TRBD1 agrees at 9 bases. The V segment lost 0 bases and the J segment 5 bases; nucleotides outside the gene matches: 4. The CDR3 totals 16 residues. Germline V gene lookup returns CDR1 KGHSH and CDR2 LQKENI. The DNA of the CDR3 is TGTGCCAGCTCACCACCAGGACAGGGGTTAACCGGGGAGCTGTTTTTT. This translates into CASSPPGQGLTGELFF.

This sequence joins TRBV4-3 and TRBJ2-1, with 7 bases fitting TRBD2. CDR1 LGHNA and CDR2 YSLEER come from the germline V gene. The CDR3 spans 15 residues. The V segment lost 4 bases and the J segment 4 bases; nucleotides outside the gene matches: 7. The CDR3 spells CASSLGLEGYNEQFF. The CDR3 coding sequence is TGCGCCAGCAGCCTCGGACTAGAGGGGTACAATGAGCAGTTCTTC.